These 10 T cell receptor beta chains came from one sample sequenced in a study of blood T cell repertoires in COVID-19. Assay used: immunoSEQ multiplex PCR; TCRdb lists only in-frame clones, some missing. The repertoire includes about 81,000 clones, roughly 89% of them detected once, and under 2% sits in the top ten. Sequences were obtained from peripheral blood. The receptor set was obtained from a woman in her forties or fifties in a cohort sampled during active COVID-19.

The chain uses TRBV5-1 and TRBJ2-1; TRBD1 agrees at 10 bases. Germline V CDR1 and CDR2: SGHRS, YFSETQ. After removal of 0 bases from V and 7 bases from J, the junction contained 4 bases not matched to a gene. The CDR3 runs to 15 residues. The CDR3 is CASSLVGQGSNEQFF. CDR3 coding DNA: TGCGCCAGCAGCTTGGTGGGACAGGGGTCAAATGAGCAGTTCTTC.

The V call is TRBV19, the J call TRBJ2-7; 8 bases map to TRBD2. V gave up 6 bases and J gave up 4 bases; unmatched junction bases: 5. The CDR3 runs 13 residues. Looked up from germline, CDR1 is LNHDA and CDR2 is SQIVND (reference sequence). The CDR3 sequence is CASSLPGGYEQYF. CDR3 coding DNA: TGTGCCAGTAGCCTCCCGGGGGGGTACGAGCAGTACTTC.

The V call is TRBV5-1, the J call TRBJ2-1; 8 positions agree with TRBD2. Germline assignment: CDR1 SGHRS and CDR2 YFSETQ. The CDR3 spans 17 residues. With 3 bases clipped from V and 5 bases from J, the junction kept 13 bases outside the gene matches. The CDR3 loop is CASSSPPRREAHNEQFF. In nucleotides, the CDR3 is TGCGCCAGCAGCTCCCCACCTCGGCGGGAGGCCCACAATGAGCAGTTCTTC.

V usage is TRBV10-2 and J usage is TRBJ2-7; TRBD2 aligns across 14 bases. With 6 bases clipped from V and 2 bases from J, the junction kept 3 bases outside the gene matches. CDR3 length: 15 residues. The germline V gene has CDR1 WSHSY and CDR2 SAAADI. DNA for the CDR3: TGCGCCAGCAGGGAGACTAGCGGGGGGGCCTACGAGCAGTACTTC. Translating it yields CASRETSGGAYEQYF.

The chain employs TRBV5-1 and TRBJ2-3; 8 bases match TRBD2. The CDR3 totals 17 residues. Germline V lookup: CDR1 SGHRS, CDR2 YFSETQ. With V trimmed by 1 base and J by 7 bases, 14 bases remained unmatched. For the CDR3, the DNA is TGCGCCAGCAGCTTGCCCCTGCAAGGACTAGCTCCGAATACGCAGTATTTT. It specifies CASSLPLQGLAPNTQYF. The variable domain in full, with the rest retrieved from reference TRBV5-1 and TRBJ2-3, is KAGVTQTPRYLIKTRGQQVTLSCSPISGHRSVSWYQQTPGQGLQFLFEYFSETQRNKGNFPGRFSGRQFSNSRSEMNVSTLELGDSALYLCASSLPLQGLAPNTQYFGPGTRLTVL.

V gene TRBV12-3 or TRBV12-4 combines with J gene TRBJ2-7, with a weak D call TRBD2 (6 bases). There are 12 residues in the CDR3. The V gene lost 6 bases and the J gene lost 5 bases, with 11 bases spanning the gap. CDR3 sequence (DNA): TGTGCCAGCAGCCATGGGGGGAACGAGCAGTACTTC. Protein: CASSHGGNEQYF.

CDR3: CASSYSPGAGYEQYF. The CDR3, as DNA: TGTGCCAGCAGTTACTCCCCGGGTGCTGGTTATGAGCAGTACTTC. The chain carries TRBV6-5 and TRBJ2-7; D not certain. CDR1 MNHEY and CDR2 SVGAGI come from the germline V gene. The CDR3 consists of 15 residues. Between the trimmed V and J ends, which lost 0 bases and 7 bases, there was a span of 16 bases.

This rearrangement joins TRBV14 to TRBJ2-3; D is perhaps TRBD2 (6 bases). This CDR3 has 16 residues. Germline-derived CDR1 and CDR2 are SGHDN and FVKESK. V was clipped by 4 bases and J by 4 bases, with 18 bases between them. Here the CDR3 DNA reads TGTGCCAGCAGCCCCTACCCCGGACTAACCCCAGATACGCAGTATTTT. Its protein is CASSPYPGLTPDTQYF.

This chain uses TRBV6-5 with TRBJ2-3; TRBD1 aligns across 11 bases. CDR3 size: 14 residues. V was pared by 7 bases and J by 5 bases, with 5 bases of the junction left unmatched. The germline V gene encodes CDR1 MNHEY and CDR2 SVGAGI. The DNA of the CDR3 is TGTGCCAGCATGGACAGGGGGCGCGGAGATACGCAGTATTTT. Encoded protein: CASMDRGRGDTQYF.

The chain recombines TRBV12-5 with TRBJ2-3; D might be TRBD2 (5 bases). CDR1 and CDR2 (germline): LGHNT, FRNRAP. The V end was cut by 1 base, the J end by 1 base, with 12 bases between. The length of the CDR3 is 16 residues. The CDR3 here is CASGLGGGPGTDTQYF. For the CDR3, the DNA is TGTGCTAGTGGTTTGGGTGGAGGCCCGGGCACAGATACGCAGTATTTT.